The 20 T cell receptor beta chains below come from one sample, sequenced in a study of regulatory T cells in long-lasting Graves disease. The time point here: newly diagnosed GD, antithyroid drugs for less than 3 months. PBMC-derived RNA was used for the TCR library. Construction of TCR beta libraries relied on iRepertoire HTBI primers and on Arm-PCR targeting CDR3 regions. TCRdb called the multiplex PCR reads again in MiXCR, with one record for every CDR3 protein. Of 300,000 to 450,000 distinct CDR3 sequences listed, roughly a sixth are singletons. Sequences were derived from peripheral blood mononuclear cells (PBMCs), sampled at new diagnosis, from a patient treated with antithyroid drugs. These receptors all stem from a female donor with Graves disease.

This clonotype has just a few counts. The genes are TRBV20-1 and TRBJ1-1; a weak D match, TRBD1 (5 bases). This CDR3 comprises 14 residues. Germline loops: CDR1 DFQATT, CDR2 SNEGSKA (reference sequence). The germline V and J ends were trimmed by 0 bases and 4 bases, with 12 bases remaining between them. CDR3 protein: CSARDPRDRTEAFF. CDR3 DNA: TGCAGTGCTAGAGACCCGCGGGACCGCACTGAAGCTTTCTTT.

This clonotype occurred many times. The V and J genes are TRBV18 and TRBJ2-7; possible D gene TRBD2, 6 bases. Trimming pared 3 bases from V and 6 bases from J, leaving 15 bases between. This CDR3 is built from 14 residues. Looked up from germline, CDR1 is KGHSH and CDR2 is LQKENI. DNA for the CDR3: TGTGCCAGCTCACCGCCGGGGGTTTCCCGCGAGCAGTACTTC. Translated: CASSPPGVSREQYF. Looking up the rest from reference TRBV18 and TRBJ2-7 gives the full variable domain: NAGVMQNPRHLVRRRGQEARLRCSPMKGHSHVYWYRQLPEEGLKFMVYLQKENIIDESGMPKERFSAEFPKEGPSILRIQQVVRGDSAAYFCASSPPGVSREQYFGPGTRLTVT.

This clonotype was counted a few times. The chain is built from TRBV12-3 or TRBV12-4 and TRBJ2-3, with a possible D match to TRBD2 (6 bases). CDR3 length: 14 residues. The V end was cut by 6 bases, the J end by 3 bases, with 13 bases between. The CDR3 bases are TGTGCCAGCAGATCTGGACTATGGACAGATACGCAGTATTTT. Encoded protein: CASRSGLWTDTQYF.

This clonotype has a count of ten or more. The rearrangement uses TRBV7-9 and TRBJ1-3; 8 positions match TRBD1. The CDR3 extends over 15 amino acids. CDR1 and CDR2 from the germline V gene are SEHNR and FQNEAQ (reference sequence). The V gene end was trimmed by 4 bases and the J gene end by 3 bases; junction bases not matched to a gene: 5. This CDR3 reads CASSSFGTGGNTIYF. In nucleotides, the CDR3 is TGTGCCAGCAGCTCCTTTGGGACAGGTGGAAACACCATATATTTT.

Details on this clonotype: This is likely an artifact of a read error, given a far larger clone one base away. The final CDR3 position lacks the conserved phenylalanine or tryptophan, pointing to a likely read error. This chain connects TRBV5-1 to TRBJ2-5, with D perhaps TRBD1 or TRBD2 (7 bases each). The DNA end lines up better with TRBJ2-7; the J call may be wrong. The CDR3 runs 17 residues. Germline-derived CDR1 and CDR2 are SGHRS and YFSETQ. The CDR3 protein is CASSLVFPASRGGEQYL. The CDR3 bases are TGCGCCAGCAGCTTGGTTTTCCCCGCTAGCAGGGGGGGCGAGCAGTACCTC.

This clonotype was picked up a small number of times. The chain couples TRBV5-5 to TRBJ1-5; D is uncertain. With 0 bases removed from V and 2 bases from J, the gap between germline ends came to 9 bases. The germline CDR1 and CDR2 sequences are SGHKS and YYEKEE (reference sequence). This CDR3 contains 15 residues. CDR3 sequence: CASSLDFRGNQPQHF. DNA of the CDR3: TGTGCCAGCAGCTTGGATTTCCGGGGCAATCAGCCCCAGCATTTT.

This clonotype was recorded many times. V is TRBV4-1 and J is TRBJ1-1; D gene ambiguous. V lost 0 bases, J lost 5 bases, and 7 bases lay in between. This CDR3 has 13 residues. Germline CDR1 reads MGHRA; CDR2 reads YSYEKL. The chain's CDR3 is CASSQEPRTEAFF. The CDR3, as DNA: TGCGCCAGCAGCCAAGAACCGAGGACTGAAGCTTTCTTT.

This clonotype was found many times. The rearrangement joins TRBV9 to TRBJ2-2; the D is unclear. Germline values: CDR1 SGDLS, CDR2 YYNGEE. V was pared by 6 bases and J by 0 bases, with 15 bases between. The CDR3 loop spans 16 amino acids. The CDR3 here is CASNPFADPNTGELFF. The DNA for the CDR3 is TGTGCCAGCAACCCCTTCGCGGACCCGAACACCGGGGAGCTGTTTTTT.

V gene TRBV7-2 combines with J gene TRBJ2-3, with 8 bases matching TRBD2. Germline loops: CDR1 SGHTA, CDR2 FQGNSA. The J segment lost 4 bases and the V segment lost 5 bases, leaving 5 bases of the junction unmatched. The CDR3 totals 14 residues. The CDR3 DNA sequence: TGTGCCAGCAGCCGGGGGGGCCGGCCAGATACGCAGTATTTT. This translates into CASSRGGRPDTQYF.

This clonotype was seen repeatedly, ten times or more. V gene TRBV27 combines with J gene TRBJ1-6; no clear D gene. This CDR3 has 13 residues. The V and J ends lost 2 bases and 5 bases respectively, with 4 bases between them. Germline assignment: CDR1 MNHEY and CDR2 SMNVEV (reference sequence). CDR3 DNA: TGTGCCAGCAGTTTACAGAATAATTCACCCCTCCACTTT. It yields the protein CASSLQNNSPLHF.

With respect to this clonotype: It may be a read error: a sequence one base away is much more abundant. No conserved phenylalanine or tryptophan is present at the end of the CDR3, so a read error is the likely explanation. The CDR3 nucleotides read TGCAGTGCTAATCCCGGGCCCCCAGCCACCGAGCAGTACTTG. This sequence encodes CSANPGPPATEQYL. The rearrangement joins TRBV20-1 to TRBJ2-7; D gene uncertain. V was trimmed by 4 bases and J by 6 bases, leaving 19 bases between them. CDR1 is DFQATT and CDR2 is SNEGSKA in the germline V gene (reference sequence). This CDR3 comprises 14 residues.

This clonotype has ten or more counts. This sequence joins TRBV15 and TRBJ1-6, with 9 bases aligning to TRBD1. The V segment lost 3 bases and the J segment 6 bases; nucleotides outside the gene matches: 3. From germline, CDR1 is LNHNV and CDR2 YYDKDF (reference sequence). The CDR3 length is 15 residues. The chain's CDR3 is CATSSRDRANSPLHF. The CDR3 DNA sequence: TGTGCCACCAGCAGTAGGGACAGGGCTAATTCACCCCTCCACTTT.

This clonotype showed up many times. The chain recombines TRBV5-1 with TRBJ2-2; D remains ambiguous. CDR3 length: 15 amino acids. Germline CDR1 and CDR2: SGHRS and YFSETQ. V lost 4 bases to trimming and J lost 4 bases, with 14 bases between them. CDR3 coding DNA: TGCGCCAGCAGCGTATCGACGCTTGCCACCGGGGAGCTGTTTTTT. This encodes CASSVSTLATGELFF.

In this sample, this clonotype turned up many times. The chain employs TRBV12-3 or TRBV12-4 and TRBJ1-1; D unclear. This CDR3 has 16 residues. Trimming left V 6 bases short and J 2 bases short, with 19 bases between. CDR3: CASSYTIVPGNTEAFF. The CDR3 coding sequence is TGTGCCAGCAGCTACACGATCGTGCCAGGCAACACTGAAGCTTTCTTT.

In its sample, this clonotype was seen a few times. V gene TRBV6-1 combines with J gene TRBJ2-5, with TRBD2 matching 12 bases. The J segment lost 4 bases and the V segment lost 6 bases, leaving 3 bases of the junction unmatched. The CDR3 extends over 14 amino acids. CDR1 is MNHNS and CDR2 is SASEGT in the germline V gene. The DNA of the CDR3 is TGTGCCAGCAGGAAGGGACTAGCGGGAGAGACCCAGTACTTC. Encoded protein: CASRKGLAGETQYF.

In its sample, this clonotype was seen many times. The chain is built from TRBV30 and TRBJ2-1; D perhaps matches TRBD2 (7 bases). Trimming shortened V by 8 bases and J by 4 bases, and 15 bases separated the two germline ends. The length of the CDR3 is 13 residues. The V gene's germline CDR1 is GTSNPN and CDR2 SVGIG (reference sequence). The DNA of the CDR3 is TGTGCCGCCCGGGGGCGGGGGTACAATGAGCAGTTCTTC. Translated: CAARGRGYNEQFF.

The chain uses TRBV30 and TRBJ1-6; 12 bases map to TRBD1. Germline V CDR1 and CDR2: GTSNPN, SVGIG (reference sequence). V gave up 4 bases and J gave up 8 bases; unmatched junction bases: 6. CDR3 length: 15 amino acids. CDR3 loop: CAWNRDRGLYSPLHF. CDR3 nucleotide sequence: TGTGCCTGGAATCGGGACAGGGGGCTCTATTCACCCCTCCACTTT.

This clonotype has at least ten counts. The V call is TRBV19, the J call TRBJ1-5; no firm D call. The V and J ends lost 6 bases and 0 bases respectively, with 12 bases between them. There are 15 residues in the CDR3. From germline, CDR1 is LNHDA and CDR2 SQIVND (reference sequence). The CDR3 loop reads CASRAGRDSNQPQHF. The CDR3 region has the DNA TGTGCCAGTAGAGCGGGTCGAGATAGCAATCAGCCCCAGCATTTT.

This sequence joins TRBV11-3 and TRBJ2-5; unclear D gene. The V gene lost 3 bases and the J gene lost 5 bases, with 10 bases spanning the gap. The CDR3 has 13 residues. Germline CDR1 is SGHNT and CDR2 is YENEEA. This CDR3 is CASSLPDWETQYF. The CDR3 DNA follows: TGTGCCAGCAGCTTGCCCGACTGGGAGACCCAGTACTTC.

The gene calls are TRBV7-2 and TRBJ2-7; D call uncertain. Germline loops: CDR1 SGHTA, CDR2 FQGNSA. V lost 2 bases and J 3 bases, leaving 20 bases between the germline ends. The CDR3 loop spans 17 amino acids. CDR3 sequence (DNA): TGTGCCAGCAGCTTACGCCCGACCACGATAGTAGGCTACGAGCAGTACTTC. It is translated as CASSLRPTTIVGYEQYF.